This T cell receptor beta chain was recorded in a study of T cell repertoires in cytomegalovirus infection. Study in general: Through public TCR beta signatures, both CMV infection and matching HLA type were indicated.

Findings and limits, study-wide: Ex vivo, HLA-C-restricted CMV-specific TCR beta clonotypes prevailed over the rest of the response. Based on cumulative public TCR beta family frequency, carriers of CMV plus the relevant HLA were identified.

TCRdb itself ran the reads through MiXCR, one entry per CDR3 protein. The sample records a few hundred thousand distinct CDR3 sequences, roughly 15% being singletons. Concerning this clonotype: Its target is unknown.

CDR3 length: 12 residues. Trimming cost V 5 bases and J 0 bases, with 5 bases left between them. Per germline, CDR1 DFQATT and CDR2 SNEGSKA (reference sequence). Sequenced: PBMCs. The TCR originated in a human donor in good health (CMV status not recorded). Some clones in this sample may be carry-over from other donors' samples. V and J are TRBV20-1 and TRBJ1-5; D gene uncertain. The CDR3 loop reads CSARLSNQPQHF. Written as DNA, the CDR3 is TGCAGTGCTCGACTTAGCAATCAGCCCCAGCATTTT.